Below, 8 T cell receptor beta chains from the same sample are listed, as sequenced in a study of blood T cell repertoires in COVID-19. The data were produced by immunoSEQ multiplex PCR, yet TCRdb's version contains in-frame clones alone and is incomplete. The table shows around 72,000 clones, with 65% to 90% occurring only once. The sequenced material came from peripheral blood. The receptors come from a man aged 65 to 79 with active or convalescent COVID-19.

The chain joins TRBV6-5 to TRBJ2-4, with TRBD2 matching over 7 bases. The length of the CDR3 is 16 residues. V lost 2 bases, J lost 3 bases, and 7 bases stayed unmatched. Germline lookup yields CDR1 MNHEY and CDR2 SVGAGI. The CDR3 reads CASSYGGVVGKNIQYF. CDR3 nucleotides: TGTGCCAGCAGTTACGGGGGGGTGGTAGGCAAAAACATTCAGTACTTC.

J is TRBJ1-1 and V is TRBV2, with 7 positions matching TRBD1. V lost 6 bases to trimming and J lost 0 bases; unmatched junction nucleotides: 4. This CDR3 is built from 14 residues. Germline V gene data show CDR1 as SNHLY and CDR2 as FYNNEI. DNA of the CDR3: TGTGCCAGCAGGAACGGACAGGTGAACACTGAAGCTTTCTTT. Translation gives CASRNGQVNTEAFF.

J is TRBJ1-1 and V is TRBV7-9, with D perhaps TRBD1 (6 bases). With 5 bases removed from V and 4 bases from J, the gap between germline ends came to 17 bases. The CDR3 is made up of 15 amino acids. In germline, CDR1 is SEHNR, CDR2 FQNEAQ (reference sequence). The CDR3 DNA reads TGTGCCAGCAGCCGCCGGGGGGGGCTGGGCACTGAAGCTTTCTTT. Residues: CASSRRGGLGTEAFF.

Relative to its sample, this clone is medium-sized (0.01 to 0.1%). The chain recombines TRBV19 with TRBJ2-1; no firm D call. Between the trimmed V and J ends, which lost 4 bases and 3 bases, there was a span of 7 bases. The CDR3 totals 13 residues. CDR1 LNHDA and CDR2 SQIVND come from the germline V gene (reference sequence). The DNA for the CDR3 is TGTGCCAGTAGTACCTTAGACTACAATGAGCAGTTCTTC. Translation gives CASSTLDYNEQFF.

The CDR3, as DNA: TGTGCCATCAGTGATAGGGCAGGGGGTAGCAATCAGCCCCAGCATTTT. Translated: CAISDRAGGSNQPQHF. The rearrangement uses TRBV10-3 and TRBJ1-5, with 7 bases aligning to TRBD1. Germline CDR1 is ENHRY and CDR2 is SYGVKD. The CDR3 runs 16 residues. Trimming at V came to 3 bases and at J to 0 bases, leaving 5 bases not matched to a gene.

The rearrangement uses TRBV3-1 (or the pseudogene TRBV3-2) and TRBJ2-3; TRBD2 is a possible D gene (5 bases). The V end lost 4 bases, the J end lost 1 base, and 12 bases lay between the germline ends. Germline V lookup: CDR1 LGHDT, CDR2 YNNKEL (reference sequence). This CDR3 is 15 amino acids long. CDR3 DNA: TGTGCCAGCAGCCGCCAGGTGGGAGGCACAGATACGCAGTATTTT. This codes for CASSRQVGGTDTQYF.

The chain joins TRBV18 to TRBJ2-7; D may be TRBD1 (5 bases). Germline V lookup: CDR1 KGHSH, CDR2 LQKENI. Trimming shortened V by 2 bases and J by 3 bases, and 11 bases separated the two germline ends. This CDR3 spans 14 amino acids. DNA of the CDR3: TGTGCCAGCTCACCATCAGGGTTCCTCTACGAGCAGTACTTC. Translating it yields CASSPSGFLYEQYF.

The table lists this clone with a few counts. The chain recombines TRBV30 with TRBJ1-6; D call uncertain. The CDR3 is 12 residues long. V dropped 2 bases and J dropped 9 bases, with 8 bases sitting between them. CDR1 and CDR2 from the germline V gene are GTSNPN and SVGIG (reference sequence). The CDR3 DNA follows: TGTGCCTGGAGTTCCCCTTTTTCACCCCTCCACTTT. Translation: CAWSSPFSPLHF.